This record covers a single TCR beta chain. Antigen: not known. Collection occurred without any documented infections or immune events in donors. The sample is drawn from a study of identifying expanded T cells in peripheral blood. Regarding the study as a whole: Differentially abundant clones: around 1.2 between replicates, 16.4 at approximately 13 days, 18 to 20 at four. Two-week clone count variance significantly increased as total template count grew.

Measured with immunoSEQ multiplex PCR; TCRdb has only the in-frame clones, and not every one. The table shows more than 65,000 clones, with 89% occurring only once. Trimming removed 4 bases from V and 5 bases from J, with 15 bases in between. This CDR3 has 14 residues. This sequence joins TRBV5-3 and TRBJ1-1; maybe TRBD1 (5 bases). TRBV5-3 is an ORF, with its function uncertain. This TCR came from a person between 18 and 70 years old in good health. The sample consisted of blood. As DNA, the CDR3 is TGTGCCAGAAGCACTAAGACAGCTCCGACTGAAGCTTTCTTT. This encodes CARSTKTAPTEAFF.